Listed below are T cell receptor beta chains from one sample, sequenced in a study of blood T cell repertoires in COVID-19. Libraries were prepared by immunoSEQ multiplex PCR; TCRdb keeps only in-frame clonotypes and omits some of them. Among under 110,000 clones, about 85% were seen once, and the ten largest hold approximately 1.8%. The sample was peripheral blood. The receptor source for this set is a woman between 65 and 79 years old with active or convalescent COVID-19. Each CDR3 is given with its conserved first and last residue. D genes are given only for firm matches. Not all rows give a size; the values are once, few, many and, for expanded clones, a class.

clone size: once
D gene: TRBD2
J gene: TRBJ2-7
V gene: TRBV7-2
CDR3 DNA: TGTGCCAGCAGCTTAGTAGGAGGGACTAGCGGGGCCGAGCAGTACTTC
CDR3 protein: CASSLVGGTSGAEQYF

clone size: NA
D gene: NA
J gene: TRBJ2-3
V gene: TRBV6-5
CDR3 DNA: TGTGCCAGCAGTTACTCCACACCTAGCACAGATACGCAGTATTTT
CDR3 protein: CASSYSTPSTDTQYF

clone size: once
D gene: NA
J gene: TRBJ2-1
V gene: TRBV29-1
CDR3 DNA: TGCAGCGTCCAGGGGGCGGGAGGGAAAGCTGAGCAGTTCTTC
CDR3 protein: CSVQGAGGKAEQFF

clone size: NA
D gene: NA
J gene: TRBJ2-7
V gene: TRBV7-3
CDR3 DNA: TGTGCCAGCAGCTTGGACAGTACCTCCGAGCAGTACTTC
CDR3 protein: CASSLDSTSEQYF

clone size: once
D gene: NA
J gene: TRBJ2-2
V gene: TRBV28
CDR3 DNA: TGTGCCAGCAGTACCCACAGGGCTGGGACCGGGGAGCTGTTTTTT
CDR3 protein: CASSTHRAGTGELFF

clone size: NA
D gene: NA
J gene: TRBJ2-3
V gene: TRBV28
CDR3 DNA: TGTGCGGTGGGGGGTACGCAGTATTTT
CDR3 protein: CAVGGTQYF

clone size: NA
D gene: TRBD1
J gene: TRBJ1-2
V gene: TRBV14
CDR3 DNA: TGTGCCAGCAGCCCAAGCCTGGACAGGGGGCATGGCTACACCTTC
CDR3 protein: CASSPSLDRGHGYTF

clone size: NA
D gene: TRBD1
J gene: TRBJ1-1
V gene: TRBV29-1
CDR3 DNA: TGCAGCGCATCGACAGGGTGGGGCACTGAAGCTTTCTTT
CDR3 protein: CSASTGWGTEAFF

clone size: once
D gene: NA
J gene: TRBJ1-2
V gene: TRBV27
CDR3 DNA: TGTGCCAGCATATTGTCAGGGGTAGGCTACACCTTC
CDR3 protein: CASILSGVGYTF

clone size: NA
D gene: NA
J gene: TRBJ2-7
V gene: TRBV6-5
CDR3 DNA: TGTGCCAGCAGCCCCGCAGGGTCCTACGAGCAGTACTTC
CDR3 protein: CASSPAGSYEQYF

clone size: NA
D gene: NA
J gene: TRBJ1-5
V gene: TRBV24-1
CDR3 DNA: TGTGCCACCAGTGATTCAGGGGTAAATCAGCCCCAGCATTTT
CDR3 protein: CATSDSGVNQPQHF

clone size: NA
D gene: TRBD2
J gene: TRBJ2-5
V gene: TRBV11-2
CDR3 DNA: TGTGCCAGCAGCTTAGAGCTAGGTGGCGGGGGGGTGGAGACCCAGTACTTC
CDR3 protein: CASSLELGGGGVETQYF

clone size: NA
D gene: TRBD2
J gene: TRBJ2-3
V gene: TRBV6-1
CDR3 DNA: TGTGCCAGCAGTGTTGCAGCGGGAAGACGCACAGATACGCAGTATTTT
CDR3 protein: CASSVAAGRRTDTQYF

clone size: NA
D gene: NA
J gene: TRBJ2-1
V gene: TRBV7-2
CDR3 DNA: TGTGCCAGCAGCTTACCACCGGGACATCGCCAAGTCTTC
CDR3 protein: CASSLPPGHRQVF

clone size: NA
D gene: TRBD1
J gene: TRBJ2-7
V gene: TRBV6-5
CDR3 DNA: TGTGCCAGTACGTATACTCCGGGACAGTTCTACGAGCAGTACTTC
CDR3 protein: CASTYTPGQFYEQYF

clone size: NA
D gene: NA
J gene: TRBJ1-5
V gene: TRBV15
CDR3 DNA: TGTGCCACCAGCAGGGGTCAGGGGATTAGCAATCAGCCCCAGCATTTT
CDR3 protein: CATSRGQGISNQPQHF

clone size: NA
D gene: TRBD1
J gene: TRBJ1-2
V gene: TRBV4-2
CDR3 DNA: TGTGCCAGCAGCCAGGACACAGGGGGCGAAAACTATGGCTACACCTTC
CDR3 protein: CASSQDTGGENYGYTF

clone size: NA
D gene: TRBD1
J gene: TRBJ1-4
V gene: TRBV10-3
CDR3 DNA: TGTGCCATCAGTGAGAATGCGGGACAGGAGAGAGAAAAACTGTTTTTT
CDR3 protein: CAISENAGQEREKLFF

clone size: NA
D gene: TRBD1
J gene: TRBJ2-1
V gene: TRBV24-1
CDR3 DNA: TGTGCCACCAGTGACTCAATAGGACAGGGGATCAATGAGCAGTTCTTC
CDR3 protein: CATSDSIGQGINEQFF

clone size: NA
D gene: TRBD1
J gene: TRBJ1-1
V gene: TRBV30
CDR3 DNA: TGTGCACAGGGGGCGGCAATGAACACTGAAGCTTTCTTT
CDR3 protein: CAQGAAMNTEAFF

clone size: NA
D gene: TRBD1
J gene: TRBJ1-4
V gene: TRBV18
CDR3 DNA: TGTGCCAGCTCACCACGGGGGACAGGGGTCGAAAAACTGTTTTTT
CDR3 protein: CASSPRGTGVEKLFF

clone size: NA
D gene: NA
J gene: TRBJ1-1
V gene: TRBV28
CDR3 DNA: TGTGCCAGCAGTTTAATTTCTTGGGGGGAATACCCTGAAGCTTTCTTT
CDR3 protein: CASSLISWGEYPEAFF

clone size: NA
D gene: NA
J gene: TRBJ1-2
V gene: TRBV28
CDR3 DNA: TGTGCCAGCAGAGAGGCCAGTGTAAGGGGCTACACCTTC
CDR3 protein: CASREASVRGYTF

clone size: NA
D gene: NA
J gene: TRBJ1-4
V gene: TRBV20-1
CDR3 DNA: TGCAGTGCCCTTAATGAAAAACTGTTTTTT
CDR3 protein: CSALNEKLFF

clone size: few
D gene: NA
J gene: TRBJ1-1
V gene: TRBV6-1
CDR3 DNA: TGTGCCAGCAGTGAAGCCTTTAGACAGGAGGCTGAAGCTTTCTTT
CDR3 protein: CASSEAFRQEAEAFF

clone size: NA
D gene: NA
J gene: TRBJ1-1
V gene: TRBV18
CDR3 DNA: TGTGCCAGCTCACGCGGTATGAACACTGAAGCTTTCTTT
CDR3 protein: CASSRGMNTEAFF

clone size: once
D gene: TRBD1
J gene: TRBJ1-2
V gene: TRBV5-4
CDR3 DNA: TGTGCCAGCAACACCCGGGACAGGGGGTTCTATGGCTACACCTTC
CDR3 protein: CASNTRDRGFYGYTF

clone size: once
D gene: NA
J gene: TRBJ1-5
V gene: TRBV2
CDR3 DNA: TGTGCCAGCAATCGGGAGGGAAGCAATCAGCCCCAGCATTTT
CDR3 protein: CASNREGSNQPQHF

clone size: NA
D gene: NA
J gene: TRBJ2-1
V gene: TRBV30
CDR3 DNA: TGTGCCTGGAAACAGTCTAGCAAGCAGTTCTTC
CDR3 protein: CAWKQSSKQFF

clone size: NA
D gene: TRBD1
J gene: TRBJ1-2
V gene: TRBV18
CDR3 DNA: TGTGCCAGCTCACCTACAGGGACAGGTGGCTACACCTTC
CDR3 protein: CASSPTGTGGYTF

clone size: few
D gene: NA
J gene: TRBJ2-7
V gene: TRBV19
CDR3 DNA: TGTGCCAGTAGATTGGACGGGGGCTACGAGCAGTACTTC
CDR3 protein: CASRLDGGYEQYF

clone size: NA
D gene: NA
J gene: TRBJ1-1
V gene: TRBV7-8
CDR3 DNA: TGTGCCAGCAGCTTACTAACCGGGATCACTGAAGCTTTCTTT
CDR3 protein: CASSLLTGITEAFF

clone size: NA
D gene: NA
J gene: TRBJ2-4
V gene: TRBV29-1
CDR3 DNA: TGCAGCGTTTGGGAGGCCAAAAACATTCAGTACTTC
CDR3 protein: CSVWEAKNIQYF

clone size: NA
D gene: NA
J gene: TRBJ1-1
V gene: TRBV3-1/TRBV3-2
CDR3 DNA: TGTGCCAGCAGCCAATTTTCTTTTGGGCACACTGAAGCTTTCTTT
CDR3 protein: CASSQFSFGHTEAFF

clone size: NA
D gene: NA
J gene: TRBJ1-1
V gene: TRBV7-9
CDR3 DNA: TGTGCCAGCAGCCCCAAAGACAGGTTAGGCACTGAAGCTTTCTTT
CDR3 protein: CASSPKDRLGTEAFF

clone size: few
D gene: NA
J gene: TRBJ2-7
V gene: TRBV4-2
CDR3 DNA: TGTGCCAGCAGCCCCACCTGGACATTATCGGGCGAGCAGTACTTC
CDR3 protein: CASSPTWTLSGEQYF

clone size: NA
D gene: NA
J gene: TRBJ2-4
V gene: TRBV9
CDR3 DNA: TGTGCCAGCAGCAACTTGCAAGGGGGAACTGGCATTCAGTACTTC
CDR3 protein: CASSNLQGGTGIQYF

clone size: NA
D gene: TRBD2
J gene: TRBJ2-2
V gene: TRBV9
CDR3 DNA: TGTGCCAGCAGCATTACCGGGACTAGCGGTAACACCGGGGAGCTGTTTTTT
CDR3 protein: CASSITGTSGNTGELFF

clone size: few
D gene: TRBD1
J gene: TRBJ1-2
V gene: TRBV10-3
CDR3 DNA: TGTGCCATCAGAGGGACAGGGACGGGTGGCTACACCTTC
CDR3 protein: CAIRGTGTGGYTF

clone size: NA
D gene: TRBD1
J gene: TRBJ2-1
V gene: TRBV10-3
CDR3 DNA: TGTGCCATTTCCCTTGGACAGGCCATCAACGGGAATGAGCAGTTCTTC
CDR3 protein: CAISLGQAINGNEQFF

clone size: NA
D gene: TRBD1
J gene: TRBJ1-4
V gene: TRBV14
CDR3 DNA: TGTGCCAGCAGCCAAGTAATGGGACAGAATGAAAAACTGTTTTTT
CDR3 protein: CASSQVMGQNEKLFF

clone size: once
D gene: TRBD2
J gene: TRBJ2-7
V gene: TRBV29-1
CDR3 DNA: TGCAGCGTTGAACGGGATAGCGGGACCACCTACGAGCAGTACTTC
CDR3 protein: CSVERDSGTTYEQYF

clone size: once
D gene: TRBD2
J gene: TRBJ2-1
V gene: TRBV5-4
CDR3 DNA: TGTGCCAGCAGCCAGACTCGAGCGGGAGAGTATGAGCAGTTCTTC
CDR3 protein: CASSQTRAGEYEQFF